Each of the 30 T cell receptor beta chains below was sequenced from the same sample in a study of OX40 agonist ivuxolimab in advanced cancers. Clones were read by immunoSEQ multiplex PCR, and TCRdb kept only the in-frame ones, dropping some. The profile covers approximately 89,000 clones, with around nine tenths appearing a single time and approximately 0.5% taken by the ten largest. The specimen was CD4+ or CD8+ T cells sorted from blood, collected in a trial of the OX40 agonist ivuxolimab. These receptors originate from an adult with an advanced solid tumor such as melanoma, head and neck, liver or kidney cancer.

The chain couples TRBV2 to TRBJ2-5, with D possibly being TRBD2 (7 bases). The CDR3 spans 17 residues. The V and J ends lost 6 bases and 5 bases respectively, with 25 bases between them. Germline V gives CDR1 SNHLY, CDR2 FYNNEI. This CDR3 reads CASSLPVGGAVRETQYF. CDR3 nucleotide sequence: TGTGCCAGCAGCCTCCCGGTAGGGGGGGCCGTGCGTGAGACCCAGTACTTC.

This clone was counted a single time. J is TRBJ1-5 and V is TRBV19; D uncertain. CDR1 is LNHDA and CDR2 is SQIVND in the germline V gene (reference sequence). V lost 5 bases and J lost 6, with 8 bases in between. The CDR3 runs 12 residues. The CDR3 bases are TGTGCCAGTAGTCCACTAGGTCAGCCCCAGCATTTT. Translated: CASSPLGQPQHF.

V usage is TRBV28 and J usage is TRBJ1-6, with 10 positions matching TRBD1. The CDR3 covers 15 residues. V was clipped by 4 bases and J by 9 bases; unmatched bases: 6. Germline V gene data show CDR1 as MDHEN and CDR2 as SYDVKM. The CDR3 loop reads CASSWDRGGGSPLHF. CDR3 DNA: TGTGCCAGCAGTTGGGACAGGGGCGGGGGTTCACCCCTCCACTTT.

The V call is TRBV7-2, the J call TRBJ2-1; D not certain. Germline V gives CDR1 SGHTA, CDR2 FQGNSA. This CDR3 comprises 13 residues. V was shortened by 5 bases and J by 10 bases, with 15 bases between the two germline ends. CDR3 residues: CASSIRLLGEQFF. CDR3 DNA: TGTGCCAGCAGCATACGGCTGCTGGGGGAGCAGTTCTTC.

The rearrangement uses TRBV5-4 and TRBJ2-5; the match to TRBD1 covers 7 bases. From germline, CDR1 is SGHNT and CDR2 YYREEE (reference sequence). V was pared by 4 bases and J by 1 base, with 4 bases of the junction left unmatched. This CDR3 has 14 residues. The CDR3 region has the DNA TGTGCCAGCAGCCAGACAGGGAGCCAAGAGACCCAGTACTTC. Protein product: CASSQTGSQETQYF.

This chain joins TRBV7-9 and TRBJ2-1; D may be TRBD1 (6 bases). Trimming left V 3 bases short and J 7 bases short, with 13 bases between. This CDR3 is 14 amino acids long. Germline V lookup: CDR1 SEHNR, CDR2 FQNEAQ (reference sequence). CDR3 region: CASSLAGALNEQFF. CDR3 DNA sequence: TGTGCCAGCAGCTTGGCAGGGGCGCTAAATGAGCAGTTCTTC.

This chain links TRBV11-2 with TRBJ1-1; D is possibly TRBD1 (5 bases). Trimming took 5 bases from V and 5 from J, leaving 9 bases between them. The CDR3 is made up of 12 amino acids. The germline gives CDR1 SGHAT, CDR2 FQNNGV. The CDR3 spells CASSRDGTEAFF. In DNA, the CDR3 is TGTGCCAGCAGCCGGGACGGAACTGAAGCTTTCTTT. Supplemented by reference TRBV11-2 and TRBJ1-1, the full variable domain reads EAGVAQSPRYKIIEKRQSVAFWCNPISGHATLYWYQQILGQGPKLLIQFQNNGVVDDSQLPKDRFSAERLKGVDSTLKIQPAKLEDSAVYLCASSRDGTEAFFGQGTRLTVV.

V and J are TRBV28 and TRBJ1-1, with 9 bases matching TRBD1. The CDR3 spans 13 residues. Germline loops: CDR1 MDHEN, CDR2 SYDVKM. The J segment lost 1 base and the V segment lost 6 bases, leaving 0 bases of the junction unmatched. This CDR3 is CASRGQGNTEAFF. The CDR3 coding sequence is TGTGCCAGCAGGGGACAGGGGAACACTGAAGCTTTCTTT. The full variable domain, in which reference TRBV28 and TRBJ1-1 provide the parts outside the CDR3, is DVKVTQSSRYLVKRTGEKVFLECVQDMDHENMFWYRQDPGLGLRLIYFSYDVKMKEKGDIPEGYSVSREKKERFSLILESASTNQTSMYLCASRGQGNTEAFFGQGTRLTVV.

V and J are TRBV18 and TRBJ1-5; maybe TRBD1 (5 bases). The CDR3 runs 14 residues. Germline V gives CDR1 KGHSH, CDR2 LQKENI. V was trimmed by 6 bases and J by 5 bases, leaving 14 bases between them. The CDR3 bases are TGTGCCAGCTCCGATCTGGGACCCGATCAGCCCCAGCATTTT. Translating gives CASSDLGPDQPQHF.

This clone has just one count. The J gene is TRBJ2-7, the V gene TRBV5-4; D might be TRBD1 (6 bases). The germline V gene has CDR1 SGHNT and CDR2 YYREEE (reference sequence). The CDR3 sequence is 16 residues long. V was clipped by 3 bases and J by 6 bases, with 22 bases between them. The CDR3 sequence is CASSSAGQGNRVEQYF. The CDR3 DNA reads TGTGCCAGCAGCTCAGCCGGGCAGGGGAATAGGGTCGAGCAGTACTTC.

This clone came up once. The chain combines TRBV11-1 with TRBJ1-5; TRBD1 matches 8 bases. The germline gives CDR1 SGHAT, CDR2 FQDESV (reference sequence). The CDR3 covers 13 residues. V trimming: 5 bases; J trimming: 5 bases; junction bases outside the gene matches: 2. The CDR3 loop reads CASSATGDQPQHF. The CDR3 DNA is TGTGCCAGCAGCGCGACAGGGGATCAGCCCCAGCATTTT. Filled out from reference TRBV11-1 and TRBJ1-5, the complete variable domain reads EAEVAQSPRYKITEKSQAVAFWCDPISGHATLYWYRQILGQGPELLVQFQDESVVDDSQLPKDRFSAERLKGVDSTLKIQPAELGDSAMYLCASSATGDQPQHFGDGTRLSIL.

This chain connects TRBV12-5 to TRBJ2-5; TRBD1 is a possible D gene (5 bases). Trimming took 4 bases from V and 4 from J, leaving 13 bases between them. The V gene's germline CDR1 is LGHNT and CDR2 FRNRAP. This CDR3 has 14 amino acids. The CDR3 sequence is CASGSSTGLETQYF. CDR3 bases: TGTGCTAGTGGTTCCTCTACAGGTCTAGAGACCCAGTACTTC.

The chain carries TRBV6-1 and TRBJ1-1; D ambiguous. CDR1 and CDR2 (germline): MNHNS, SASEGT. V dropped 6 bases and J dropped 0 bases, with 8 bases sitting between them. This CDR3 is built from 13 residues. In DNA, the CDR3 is TGTGCCAGCAGGAAAGAACTGAACACTGAAGCTTTCTTT. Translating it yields CASRKELNTEAFF.

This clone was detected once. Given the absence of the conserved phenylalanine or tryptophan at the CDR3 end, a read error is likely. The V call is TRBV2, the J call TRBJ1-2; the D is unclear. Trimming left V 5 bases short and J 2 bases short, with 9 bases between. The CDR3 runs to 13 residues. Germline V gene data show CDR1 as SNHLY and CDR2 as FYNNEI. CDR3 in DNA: TGTGCCAGCAGTACCTCGGGAAACTATGGCTACACCTCC. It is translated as CASSTSGNYGYTS.

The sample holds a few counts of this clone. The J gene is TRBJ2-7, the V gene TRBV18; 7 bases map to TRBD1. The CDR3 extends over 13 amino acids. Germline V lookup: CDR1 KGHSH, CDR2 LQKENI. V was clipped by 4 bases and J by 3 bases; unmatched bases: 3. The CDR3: CASSLRDSYEQYF. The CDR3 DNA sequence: TGTGCCAGCTCACTTCGGGACAGCTACGAGCAGTACTTC.

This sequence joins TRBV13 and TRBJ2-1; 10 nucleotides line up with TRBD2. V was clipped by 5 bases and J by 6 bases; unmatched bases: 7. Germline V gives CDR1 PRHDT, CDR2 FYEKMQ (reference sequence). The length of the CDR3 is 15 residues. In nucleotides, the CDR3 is TGTGCCAGCAGCCCCCTAGCGGGGGTGAGCAATGAGCAGTTCTTC. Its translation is CASSPLAGVSNEQFF.

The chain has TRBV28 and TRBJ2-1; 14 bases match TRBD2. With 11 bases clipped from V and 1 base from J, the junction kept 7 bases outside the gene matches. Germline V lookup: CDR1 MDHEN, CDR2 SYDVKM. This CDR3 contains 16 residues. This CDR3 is CAVATSGGGSYNEQFF. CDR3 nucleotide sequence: TGTGCCGTCGCGACTAGCGGGGGGGGGTCCTACAATGAGCAGTTCTTC.

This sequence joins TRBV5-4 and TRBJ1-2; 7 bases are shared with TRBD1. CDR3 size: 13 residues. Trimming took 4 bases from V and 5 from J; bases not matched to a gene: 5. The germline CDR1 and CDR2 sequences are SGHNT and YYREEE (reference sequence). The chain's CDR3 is CASSRGTAYGYTF. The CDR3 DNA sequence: TGTGCCAGCAGCCGGGGGACAGCATATGGCTACACCTTC.

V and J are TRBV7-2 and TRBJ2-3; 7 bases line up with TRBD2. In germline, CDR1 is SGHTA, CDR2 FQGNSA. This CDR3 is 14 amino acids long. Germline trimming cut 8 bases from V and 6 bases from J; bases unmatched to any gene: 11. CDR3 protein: CASSLQPGGDTQYF. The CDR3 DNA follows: TGTGCCAGCTCCCTACAACCCGGGGGGGATACGCAGTATTTT.

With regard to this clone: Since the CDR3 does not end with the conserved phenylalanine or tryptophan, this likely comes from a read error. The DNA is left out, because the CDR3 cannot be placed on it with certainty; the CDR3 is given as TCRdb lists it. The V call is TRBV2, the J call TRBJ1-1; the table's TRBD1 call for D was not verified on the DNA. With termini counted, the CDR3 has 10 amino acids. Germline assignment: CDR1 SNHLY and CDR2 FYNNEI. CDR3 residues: CASRSDSPKM.

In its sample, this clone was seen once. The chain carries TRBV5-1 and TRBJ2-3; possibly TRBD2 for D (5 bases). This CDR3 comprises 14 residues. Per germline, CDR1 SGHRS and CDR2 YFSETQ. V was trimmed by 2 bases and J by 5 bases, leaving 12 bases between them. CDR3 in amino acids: CASSFRAAGDTQYF. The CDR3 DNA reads TGCGCCAGCAGCTTCCGGGCGGCGGGAGATACGCAGTATTTT.

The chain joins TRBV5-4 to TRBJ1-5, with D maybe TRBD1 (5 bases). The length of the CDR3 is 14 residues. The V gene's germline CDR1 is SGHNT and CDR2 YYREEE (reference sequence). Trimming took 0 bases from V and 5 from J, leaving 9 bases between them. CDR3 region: CASSLGPGDQPQHF. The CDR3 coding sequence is TGTGCCAGCAGCTTGGGGCCGGGGGATCAGCCCCAGCATTTT.

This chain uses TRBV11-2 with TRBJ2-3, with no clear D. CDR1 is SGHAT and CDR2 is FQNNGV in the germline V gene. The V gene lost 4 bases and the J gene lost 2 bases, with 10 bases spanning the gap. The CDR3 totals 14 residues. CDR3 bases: TGTGCCAGCAGCTCCTCCTATTCCACAGATACGCAGTATTTT. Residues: CASSSSYSTDTQYF.

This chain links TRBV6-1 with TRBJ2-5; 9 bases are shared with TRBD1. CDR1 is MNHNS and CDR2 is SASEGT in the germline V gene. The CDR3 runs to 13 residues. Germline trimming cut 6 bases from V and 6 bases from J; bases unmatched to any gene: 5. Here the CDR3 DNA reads TGTGCCAGCAGAACTACAGGGGGCAAGACCCAGTACTTC. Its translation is CASRTTGGKTQYF.

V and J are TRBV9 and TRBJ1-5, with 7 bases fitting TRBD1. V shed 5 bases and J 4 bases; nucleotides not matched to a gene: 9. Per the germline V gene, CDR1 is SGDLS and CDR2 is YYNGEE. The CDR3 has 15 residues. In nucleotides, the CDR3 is TGTGCCAGCAGACGAGCAAGACAGGGAAATCAGCCCCAGCATTTT. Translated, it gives CASRRARQGNQPQHF.

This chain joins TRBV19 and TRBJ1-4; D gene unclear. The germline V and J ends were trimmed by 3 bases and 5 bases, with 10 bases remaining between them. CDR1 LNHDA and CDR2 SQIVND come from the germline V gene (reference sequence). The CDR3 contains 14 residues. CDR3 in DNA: TGTGCCAGTAGTATTGGCCTTAACAATGAAAAACTGTTTTTT. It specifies CASSIGLNNEKLFF.

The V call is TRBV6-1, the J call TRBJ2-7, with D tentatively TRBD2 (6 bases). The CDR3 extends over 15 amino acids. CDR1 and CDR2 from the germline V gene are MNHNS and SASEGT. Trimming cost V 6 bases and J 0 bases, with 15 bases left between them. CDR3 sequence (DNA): TGTGCCAGCAGGGAGGGGTTGGTCAGCTCCTACGAGCAGTACTTC. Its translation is CASREGLVSSYEQYF.

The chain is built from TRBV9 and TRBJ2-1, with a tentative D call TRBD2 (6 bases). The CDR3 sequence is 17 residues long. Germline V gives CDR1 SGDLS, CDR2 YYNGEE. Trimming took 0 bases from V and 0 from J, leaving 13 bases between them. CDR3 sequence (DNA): TGTGCCAGCAGCGTAGCCGCGACTAGTCCCTCCTACAATGAGCAGTTCTTC. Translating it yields CASSVAATSPSYNEQFF.

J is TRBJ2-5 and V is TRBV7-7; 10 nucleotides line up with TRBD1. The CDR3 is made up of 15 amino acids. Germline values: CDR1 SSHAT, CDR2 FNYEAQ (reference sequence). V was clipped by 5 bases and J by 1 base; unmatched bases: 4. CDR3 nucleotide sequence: TGTGCCAGCAGCGCGGACAGGGGGACCCAAGAGACCCAGTACTTC. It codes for CASSADRGTQETQYF.

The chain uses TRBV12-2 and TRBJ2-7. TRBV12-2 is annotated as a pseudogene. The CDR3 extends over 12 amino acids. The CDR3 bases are TGTGCAAGTCGCTTTCCGGGCAACGAGCAGTACTTC. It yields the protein CASRFPGNEQYF.